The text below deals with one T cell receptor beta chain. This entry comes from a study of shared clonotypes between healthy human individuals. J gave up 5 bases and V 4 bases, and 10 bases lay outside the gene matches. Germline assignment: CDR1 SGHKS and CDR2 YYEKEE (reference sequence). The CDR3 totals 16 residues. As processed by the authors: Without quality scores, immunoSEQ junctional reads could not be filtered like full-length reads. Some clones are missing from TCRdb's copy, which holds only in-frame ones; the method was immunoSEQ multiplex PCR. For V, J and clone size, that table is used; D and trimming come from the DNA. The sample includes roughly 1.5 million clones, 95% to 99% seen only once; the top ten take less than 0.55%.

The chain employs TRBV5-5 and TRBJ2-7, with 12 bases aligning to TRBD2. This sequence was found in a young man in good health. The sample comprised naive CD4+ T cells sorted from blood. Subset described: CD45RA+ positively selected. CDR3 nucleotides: TGTGCCAGCAGCCAATTAGGACTAGCGGGAAGTAACGAGCAGTACTTC. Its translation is CASSQLGLAGSNEQYF.